The 26 T cell receptor beta chains below come from one sample, sequenced in a study of OX40 agonist ivuxolimab in advanced cancers. The method was immunoSEQ multiplex PCR; TCRdb's version includes in-frame clones alone and lacks a portion of them. Of more than 50,000 clones in the sample, about 88% were seen once. The sequences come from CD4+ or CD8+ T cells sorted from blood, collected in a trial of the OX40 agonist ivuxolimab. The receptor set was obtained from an adult with an advanced solid tumor such as melanoma, head and neck, liver or kidney cancer.

V gene TRBV11-2 combines with J gene TRBJ2-1, with D perhaps matching TRBD2 (6 bases). Germline assignment: CDR1 SGHAT and CDR2 FQNNGV. This CDR3 region has 14 residues. Trimming left V 5 bases short and J 7 bases short, with 15 bases between. This CDR3 is CASSPPVRENEQFF. CDR3 sequence (DNA): TGTGCCAGCAGCCCCCCCGTCCGGGAGAATGAGCAGTTCTTC.

V is TRBV11-2 and J is TRBJ2-7; D is ambiguous. The CDR3 length is 13 residues. Germline CDR1 SGHAT, CDR2 FQNNGV. V lost 0 bases and J 6 bases, leaving 9 bases between the germline ends. The CDR3: CASSLDPPAEQYF. CDR3 sequence (DNA): TGTGCCAGCAGCTTAGATCCCCCAGCCGAGCAGTACTTC.

The chain joins TRBV25-1 to TRBJ1-1, with D unresolved. The germline gives CDR1 MGHDK, CDR2 SYGVNS. Trimming removed 5 bases at V and 4 bases at J, with 14 bases between. The CDR3 contains 14 residues. CDR3 sequence (DNA): TGTGCCAGCAGTTGGTCCTCGTCGAGCACTGAAGCTTTCTTT. It yields the protein CASSWSSSSTEAFF.

This chain connects TRBV10-1 to TRBJ1-5; D is perhaps TRBD1 (6 bases). V dropped 2 bases and J dropped 0 bases, with 26 bases sitting between them. The CDR3 consists of 21 residues. In germline, CDR1 is WNHNN, CDR2 SYGVQD (reference sequence). CDR3 in amino acids: CASSEKIIRDNGPNSNQPQHF. In nucleotides, the CDR3 is TGCGCCAGCAGTGAGAAGATTATTCGGGACAATGGTCCCAATAGCAATCAGCCCCAGCATTTT.

This chain's CDR3 is CASSFFVSGGNTGELFF. CDR3 nucleotide sequence: TGTGCCAGCAGCTTCTTTGTTAGCGGGGGTAACACCGGGGAGCTGTTTTTT. The chain couples TRBV11-3 to TRBJ2-2; 9 nucleotides agree with TRBD2. The CDR3 contains 17 residues. Per the germline V gene, CDR1 is SGHNT and CDR2 is YENEEA. J lost 2 bases, V lost 3 bases, and 7 bases had no gene match. The complete variable domain, with remaining parts taken from reference TRBV11-3 and TRBJ2-2, reads EAGVVQSPRYKIIEKKQPVAFWCNPISGHNTLYWYLQNLGQGPELLIRYENEEAVDDSQLPKDRFSAERLKGVDSTLKIQPAELGDSAVYLCASSFFVSGGNTGELFFGEGSRLTVL.

The rearrangement links TRBV19 to TRBJ1-1; 7 bases line up with TRBD1. Losses at the gene ends were 7 bases for V and 4 bases for J; bases not matched to a gene: 12. Germline-derived CDR1 and CDR2 are LNHDA and SQIVND (reference sequence). CDR3 size: 15 residues. CDR3 amino acids: CASTPLTGASTEAFF. As DNA, the CDR3 is TGTGCCAGTACCCCCCTAACAGGGGCGAGCACTGAAGCTTTCTTT.

The J gene is TRBJ2-2, the V gene TRBV2; no clear D. This CDR3 has 16 residues. CDR1 and CDR2 from the germline V gene are SNHLY and FYNNEI. V was clipped by 0 bases and J by 2 bases, with 10 bases between them. The CDR3 DNA reads as TGTGCCAGCAGTGAAGCTGTGGGAATTAACACCGGGGAGCTGTTTTTT. This encodes CASSEAVGINTGELFF.

The chain combines TRBV18 with TRBJ2-7, with a tentative D call TRBD1 (5 bases). This CDR3 is 12 amino acids long. Trimming pared 5 bases from V and 5 bases from J, leaving 10 bases between. Germline values: CDR1 KGHSH, CDR2 LQKENI. CDR3 nucleotide sequence: TGTGCCAGCTCAGGGCTAGGGGACGAGCAGTACTTC. Translated, it gives CASSGLGDEQYF.

Judged by abundance, this clone is large. This same CDR3 is encoded by further DNA sequences in the sample. CDR3 in DNA: TGCAGCGTGAGGACAGGGGGCGAGCAGTACTTC. It translates to CSVRTGGEQYF. This sequence joins TRBV29-1 and TRBJ2-7, with 10 bases aligning to TRBD1. The CDR3 covers 11 residues. Trimming cost V 6 bases and J 6 bases; bases outside gene matches: 2. Germline V gene data show CDR1 as SQVTM and CDR2 as ANQGSEA.

The gene calls are TRBV4-2 and TRBJ1-4, with D possibly being TRBD1 (6 bases). Germline V gene data show CDR1 as LGHNA and CDR2 as YNFKEQ. The CDR3 runs 16 residues. V lost 2 bases to trimming and J lost 5 bases, with 15 bases between them. In DNA form, the CDR3 reads TGTGCCAGCAGCCAACAGCGGACAGTTAAGAATGAAAAACTGTTTTTT. This translates into CASSQQRTVKNEKLFF.

The chain uses TRBV2 and TRBJ2-1; 8 bases align to TRBD2. With 8 bases clipped from V and 0 bases from J, the junction kept 3 bases outside the gene matches. The CDR3 is 14 residues long. Germline V lookup: CDR1 SNHLY, CDR2 FYNNEI. The CDR3 DNA is TGTGCCAGCTTGGGGACTAGCTCCTACAATGAGCAGTTCTTC. It yields the protein CASLGTSSYNEQFF.

The J gene is TRBJ2-7, the V gene TRBV2; 10 nucleotides line up with TRBD2. The CDR3 has 16 residues. Germline V gene sequence: CDR1 SNHLY, CDR2 FYNNEI. Trimming cost V 4 bases and J 3 bases; bases outside gene matches: 9. The CDR3 coding sequence is TGTGCCAGCAGTGGACTACTAGCGGGGATTGACTACGAGCAGTACTTC. As protein: CASSGLLAGIDYEQYF.

The CDR3 region is CSVGQGSEQYF. CDR3 nucleotide sequence: TGCAGCGTTGGACAGGGGAGCGAGCAGTACTTC. This rearrangement joins TRBV29-1 to TRBJ2-7, with TRBD1 identical over 8 bases. CDR3 length: 11 amino acids. The V and J ends lost 4 bases and 6 bases, in that order; junction bases with no gene match: 2. CDR1 SQVTM and CDR2 ANQGSEA come from the germline V gene.

This rearrangement joins TRBV9 to TRBJ2-2, with TRBD2 matching over 7 bases. This CDR3 contains 16 residues. J was trimmed by 3 bases and V by 0 bases; bases with no gene match: 5. Germline V gene data show CDR1 as SGDLS and CDR2 as YYNGEE. CDR3 residues: CASSVGTGRDTGELFF. The CDR3 bases are TGTGCCAGCAGCGTAGGAACTGGGAGGGACACCGGGGAGCTGTTTTTT.

This clone was detected once. The V gene is TRBV6-1, the J gene TRBJ1-1; 8 bases agree with TRBD1. The CDR3 consists of 13 residues. After removal of 6 bases from V and 3 bases from J, the junction contained 3 bases not matched to a gene. Germline CDR1 is MNHNS and CDR2 is SASEGT. CDR3 region: CASSLTGDTEAFF. The CDR3 DNA sequence: TGTGCCAGCAGCCTGACAGGGGACACTGAAGCTTTCTTT.

This chain connects TRBV28 to TRBJ1-4, with D hard to call. The CDR3 has 15 residues. V dropped 0 bases and J dropped 6 bases, with 11 bases sitting between them. CDR1 MDHEN and CDR2 SYDVKM come from the germline V gene. CDR3 bases: TGTGCCAGCAGTTTATGGTTACCTAGGGATGAAAAACTGTTTTTT. Its translation: CASSLWLPRDEKLFF.

This clone has a count of ten or more. The chain recombines TRBV19 with TRBJ1-6; 7 nucleotides agree with TRBD1. V lost 6 bases to trimming and J lost 9 bases; unmatched junction nucleotides: 11. This CDR3 has 15 residues. Germline V gene lookup returns CDR1 LNHDA and CDR2 SQIVND (reference sequence). CDR3 sequence (DNA): TGTGCCAGTAGCCGAGTACAGGGGAAAGCTTCACCCCTCCACTTT. Its translation is CASSRVQGKASPLHF.

The gene calls are TRBV6-1 and TRBJ2-7; 12 nucleotides agree with TRBD2. CDR1 and CDR2 from the germline V gene are MNHNS and SASEGT. J was trimmed by 6 bases and V by 1 base; bases with no gene match: 10. The CDR3 consists of 17 residues. CDR3 DNA: TGTGCCAGCAGTGAAGGGCTAGCGGGAGGGAGTAGGGGCGAGCAGTACTTC. Protein sequence: CASSEGLAGGSRGEQYF.

The chain employs TRBV18 and TRBJ1-5; D remains ambiguous. CDR1 is KGHSH, CDR2 LQKENI, per germline. V lost 2 bases and J 1 base, leaving 6 bases between the germline ends. The CDR3 extends over 14 amino acids. The CDR3 region has the DNA TGTGCCAGCTCACCAATTCGGAGCAATCAGCCCCAGCATTTT. Translated, it gives CASSPIRSNQPQHF.

The chain recombines TRBV7-9 with TRBJ1-2, with D tentatively TRBD1 (5 bases). The germline V and J ends were trimmed by 5 bases and 6 bases, with 25 bases remaining between them. The CDR3 length is 17 residues. CDR1 is SEHNR, CDR2 FQNEAQ, per germline (reference sequence). The CDR3: CASSAGRFQGSRDGYTF. The CDR3 nucleotides read TGTGCCAGCAGCGCAGGCCGGTTTCAGGGTTCGAGAGATGGCTACACCTTC.

The chain uses TRBV30 and TRBJ1-5; D possibly corresponds to TRBD1 (5 bases). The CDR3 spans 13 residues. Germline V gives CDR1 GTSNPN, CDR2 SVGIG (reference sequence). Trimming left V 0 bases short and J 6 bases short, with 9 bases between. The CDR3 sequence: CAWSVAGSQPQHF. CDR3 bases: TGTGCCTGGAGTGTTGCAGGGAGTCAGCCCCAGCATTTT. The whole variable domain, remainder taken from reference TRBV30 and TRBJ1-5, is SQTIHQWPATLVQPVGSPLSLECTVEGTSNPNLYWYRQAAGRGLQLLFYSVGIGQISSEVPQNLSASRPQDRQFILSSKKLLLSDSGFYLCAWSVAGSQPQHFGDGTRLSIL.

This clone was counted between two and nine times. The V gene is TRBV5-5, the J gene TRBJ2-3, with D hard to call. This CDR3 region has 14 residues. The V and J ends lost 7 bases and 7 bases respectively, with 19 bases between them. Germline V lookup: CDR1 SGHKS, CDR2 YYEKEE (reference sequence). The CDR3 region has the DNA TGTGCCAGCTCAGCTGATCTGGTGGGAAATACGCAGTATTTT. Its translation: CASSADLVGNTQYF.

This clone was seen more than once but under ten times. CDR3 sequence reads: CASSARLGEGIEQFF. The CDR3 bases are TGTGCCAGCAGCGCTAGACTAGGGGAAGGGATTGAGCAGTTCTTC. J is TRBJ2-1 and V is TRBV7-2; D is perhaps TRBD2 (6 bases). Trimming removed 5 bases from V and 9 bases from J, with 20 bases in between. This CDR3 contains 15 residues. Germline assignment: CDR1 SGHTA and CDR2 FQGNSA. The full variable domain, its missing parts supplied by reference TRBV7-2 and TRBJ2-1, is GAGVSQSPSNKVTEKGKDVELRCDPISGHTALYWYRQSLGQGLEFLIYFQGNSAPDKSGLPSDRFSAERTGGSVSTLTIQRTQQEDSAVYLCASSARLGEGIEQFFGPGTRLTVL.

The gene calls are TRBV19 and TRBJ1-5, with D tentatively TRBD1 (5 bases). Germline V CDR1 and CDR2: LNHDA, SQIVND (reference sequence). The CDR3 extends over 14 amino acids. Trimming stripped 3 bases from V and 7 bases from J, with 13 bases between. CDR3 DNA sequence: TGTGCCAGTAGTATCCTCAGGGCAAACCAGCCCCAGCATTTT. Translated: CASSILRANQPQHF.

The CDR3 spells CASSWVGAQNTEAFF. The CDR3 nucleotides read TGCGCCAGCAGCTGGGTAGGGGCTCAGAACACTGAAGCTTTCTTT. This chain links TRBV5-1 with TRBJ1-1, with TRBD1 as a possible D gene (5 bases). Germline lookup yields CDR1 SGHRS and CDR2 YFSETQ. This CDR3 region has 15 residues. The germline V and J ends were trimmed by 3 bases and 1 base, with 13 bases remaining between them.

The chain's CDR3 is CASRPNRQWNTEAFF. CDR3 DNA sequence: TGTGCCAGCAGGCCGAACAGGCAATGGAACACTGAAGCTTTCTTT. V gene TRBV6-5 combines with J gene TRBJ1-1; perhaps TRBD1 as D (5 bases). V was clipped by 6 bases and J by 1 base, with 15 bases between them. Looked up from germline, CDR1 is MNHEY and CDR2 is SVGAGI. The CDR3 totals 15 residues.